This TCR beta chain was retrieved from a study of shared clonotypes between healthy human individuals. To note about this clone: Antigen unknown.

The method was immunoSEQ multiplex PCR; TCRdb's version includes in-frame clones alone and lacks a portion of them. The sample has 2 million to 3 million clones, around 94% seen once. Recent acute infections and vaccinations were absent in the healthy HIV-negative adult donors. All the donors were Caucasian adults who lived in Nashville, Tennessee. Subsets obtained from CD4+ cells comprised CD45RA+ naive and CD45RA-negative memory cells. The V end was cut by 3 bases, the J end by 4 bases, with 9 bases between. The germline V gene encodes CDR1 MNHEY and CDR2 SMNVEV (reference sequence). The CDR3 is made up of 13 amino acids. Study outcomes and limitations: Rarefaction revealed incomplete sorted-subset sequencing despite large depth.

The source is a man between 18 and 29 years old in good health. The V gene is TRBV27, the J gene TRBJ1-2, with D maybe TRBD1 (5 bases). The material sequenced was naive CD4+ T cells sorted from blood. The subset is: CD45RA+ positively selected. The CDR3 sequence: CASSLGVSYGYTF. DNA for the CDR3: TGTGCCAGCAGTTTGGGGGTATCCTATGGCTACACCTTC.